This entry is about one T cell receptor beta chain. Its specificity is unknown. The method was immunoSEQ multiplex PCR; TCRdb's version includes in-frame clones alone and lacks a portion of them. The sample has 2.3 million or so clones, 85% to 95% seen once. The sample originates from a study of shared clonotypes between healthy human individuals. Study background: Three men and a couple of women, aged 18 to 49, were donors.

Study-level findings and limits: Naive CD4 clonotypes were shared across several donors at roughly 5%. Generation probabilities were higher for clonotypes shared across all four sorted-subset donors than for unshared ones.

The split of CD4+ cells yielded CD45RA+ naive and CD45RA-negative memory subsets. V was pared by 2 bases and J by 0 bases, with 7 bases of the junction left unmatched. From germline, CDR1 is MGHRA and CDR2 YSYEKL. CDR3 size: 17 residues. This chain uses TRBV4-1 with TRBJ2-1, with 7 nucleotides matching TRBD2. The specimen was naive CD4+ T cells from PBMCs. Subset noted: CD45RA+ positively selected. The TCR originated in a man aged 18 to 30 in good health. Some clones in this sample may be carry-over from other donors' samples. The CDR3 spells CASSQFLAVISYNEQFF. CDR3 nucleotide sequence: TGCGCCAGCAGCCAATTTCTAGCGGTTATCTCCTACAATGAGCAGTTCTTC.